The next 27 T cell receptor beta chains were all read from a single sample in a study of T cells in Graves' hyperthyroidism and ophthalmopathy. Amplification of TCR beta CDR3 regions used RNA as the template. HTBI primers were used for first-round RT-PCR of the TCR CDR3. One entry per CDR3 protein, called by TCRdb with MiXCR from the multiplex PCR reads. The data hold about 300,000 distinct CDR3 sequences, with approximately 14% observed a single time. Source material: blood. Receptors originate from a woman aged 40 to 50 with Graves' hyperthyroidism.

In this sample, this clonotype turned up a few times. This chain uses TRBV7-9 with TRBJ2-7, with no clear D. The CDR3 runs to 12 residues. Trimming took 5 bases from V and 6 from J, leaving 11 bases between them. CDR1 is SEHNR, CDR2 FQNEAQ, per germline (reference sequence). CDR3 in amino acids: CASSRFESEQYF. The DNA for the CDR3 is TGTGCCAGCAGCAGGTTTGAATCCGAGCAGTACTTC.

This clonotype was seen a few times. The gene calls are TRBV24-1 and TRBJ2-3; D gene uncertain. The V gene's germline CDR1 is KGHDR and CDR2 SFDVKD. The CDR3 is made up of 12 amino acids. The ends were cut back, 5 bases at V and 5 bases at J, with 7 bases in the middle. Here the CDR3 DNA reads TGTGCCACCAGTGGGGTTAGAGATACGCAGTATTTT. It codes for CATSGVRDTQYF.

This clonotype was seen repeatedly, ten times or more. The V call is TRBV2, the J call TRBJ2-5, with a tentative D call TRBD2 (6 bases). Trimming stripped 9 bases from V and 7 bases from J, with 21 bases between. The CDR3 extends over 14 amino acids. Germline CDR1 SNHLY, CDR2 FYNNEI. This CDR3 is CASCAPVVGGTQYF. The CDR3 region has the DNA TGTGCCAGTTGTGCCCCCGTCGTCGGGGGGACCCAGTACTTC.

This clonotype was counted at least ten times. The rearrangement joins TRBV28 to TRBJ2-1; 10 positions match TRBD1. The V segment lost 6 bases and the J segment 2 bases; nucleotides outside the gene matches: 13. This CDR3 has 18 residues. Per germline, CDR1 MDHEN and CDR2 SYDVKM. CDR3: CASRMGQGSVQAYNEQFF. CDR3 nucleotide sequence: TGTGCCAGCAGGATGGGACAGGGGAGTGTTCAGGCCTACAATGAGCAGTTCTTC.

This clonotype was counted at least ten times. The chain recombines TRBV5-1 with TRBJ2-5; D may be TRBD1 (6 bases). Trimming took off 4 bases at V and 2 bases at J, with 9 bases between the two ends. CDR1 and CDR2 (germline): SGHRS, YFSETQ. The CDR3 is 13 residues long. The CDR3 loop is CASSGGRQETQYF. CDR3 in DNA: TGCGCCAGCAGCGGGGGCAGGCAAGAGACCCAGTACTTC.

This clonotype was counted at least ten times. The rearrangement links TRBV2 to TRBJ1-1, with TRBD1 matching 8 bases. This CDR3 region has 14 residues. Looked up from germline, CDR1 is SNHLY and CDR2 is FYNNEI. Trimming took 4 bases from V and 8 from J; bases not matched to a gene: 9. CDR3 protein: CASSGRQGAAEAFF. CDR3 sequence (DNA): TGTGCCAGCAGTGGACGGCAGGGGGCTGCCGAAGCTTTCTTT.

The V and J genes are TRBV2 and TRBJ2-3; 9 bases are a match to TRBD1. CDR3 length equals 16 residues. Trimming took 4 bases from V and 5 from J; bases not matched to a gene: 10. CDR1 and CDR2 (germline): SNHLY, FYNNEI. CDR3 amino acids: CASSGETGGGGDTQYF. DNA of the CDR3: TGTGCCAGCAGTGGAGAGACAGGGGGTGGAGGAGATACGCAGTATTTT.

This chain joins TRBV28 and TRBJ2-7, with 9 bases aligning to TRBD1. Germline V gives CDR1 MDHEN, CDR2 SYDVKM. The CDR3 covers 14 residues. The V segment lost 4 bases and the J segment 3 bases; nucleotides outside the gene matches: 4. CDR3 sequence reads: CASSSTGGYYEQYF. In nucleotides, the CDR3 is TGTGCCAGCAGTTCGACAGGGGGGTACTACGAGCAGTACTTC.

This clonotype has ten or more counts. This chain links TRBV27 with TRBJ2-1, with 7 positions matching TRBD2. Per germline, CDR1 MNHEY and CDR2 SMNVEV (reference sequence). The trim removed 5 bases at V and 6 bases at J, leaving 7 bases unmatched. CDR3 length: 14 amino acids. The CDR3 loop reads CASSPAVAGNEQFF. The CDR3 coding sequence is TGTGCCAGCAGTCCGGCGGTAGCGGGCAATGAGCAGTTCTTC.

This clonotype was counted a single time. This chain uses TRBV20-1 with TRBJ2-3, with TRBD2 matching over 12 bases. Germline CDR1 reads DFQATT; CDR2 reads SNEGSKA (reference sequence). There are 15 residues in the CDR3. J lost 5 bases, V lost 2 bases, and 5 bases had no gene match. In DNA form, the CDR3 reads TGCAGTGCTAGACCTAGCGGGAGGGCCGAAGATACGCAGTATTTT. Translation gives CSARPSGRAEDTQYF.

DNA of the CDR3: TGTGCCAGCAGTGAAACAGGTCCGGCGGGCTACACCTTC. Its translation: CASSETGPAGYTF. The rearrangement links TRBV25-1 to TRBJ1-2; TRBD1 is a possible D gene (5 bases). The CDR3 length is 13 residues. V lost 2 bases, J lost 8 bases, and 12 bases lay in between. Germline V gives CDR1 MGHDK, CDR2 SYGVNS.

J is TRBJ2-5 and V is TRBV12-3 or TRBV12-4; D may correspond to TRBD1 or TRBD2 (5 bases each). V was shortened by 0 bases and J by 1 base, with 9 bases between the two germline ends. CDR3 length: 15 amino acids. CDR3 in amino acids: CASSLATGGQETQYF. The CDR3 nucleotides are TGTGCCAGCAGTTTAGCCACAGGAGGCCAAGAGACCCAGTACTTC.

The sample holds many counts of this clonotype. This chain links TRBV5-1 with TRBJ1-4; D is uncertain. Germline assignment: CDR1 SGHRS and CDR2 YFSETQ. V shed 3 bases and J shed 4 bases, with 13 bases lying between them. This CDR3 region has 15 residues. The CDR3 nucleotides are TGCGCCAGCAGCTCCGAGGGCTGGAATAATGAAAAACTGTTTTTT. Protein sequence: CASSSEGWNNEKLFF.

Remarks on this clonotype: A much larger clone differs by one base, so this may be a read error. This chain links TRBV3-1 with TRBJ2-1; a possible D gene is TRBD2 (6 bases). The CDR3 is 15 amino acids. Germline CDR1 LGHDT, CDR2 YNNKEL (reference sequence). The CDR3 protein is CAGSQFSGTYNEQFF. The CDR3 DNA reads as TGTGCCGGCAGCCAATTTAGCGGTACCTACAATGAGCAGTTCTTC.

V and J are TRBV29-1 and TRBJ2-5; the match to TRBD2 covers 9 bases. The CDR3 is 17 residues long. CDR1 is SQVTM, CDR2 ANQGSEA, per germline. The ends lost 3 bases at V and 5 bases at J; junction bases unmatched: 16. The CDR3: CSVDEPQAGGQRETQYF. DNA of the CDR3: TGCAGCGTTGATGAGCCCCAAGCGGGAGGCCAACGGGAGACCCAGTACTTC.

This clonotype was counted ten times or more. The chain carries TRBV29-1 and TRBJ1-1, with 7 bases lining up with TRBD1. The V gene's germline CDR1 is SQVTM and CDR2 ANQGSEA. Trimming cost V 4 bases and J 4 bases; bases outside gene matches: 0. This CDR3 spans 11 amino acids. The CDR3 spells CSVGQGTEAFF. Written as DNA, the CDR3 is TGCAGCGTTGGACAGGGCACTGAAGCTTTCTTT.

The chain combines TRBV28 with TRBJ2-2; D call uncertain. CDR1 is MDHEN, CDR2 SYDVKM, per germline. The V end lost 10 bases, the J end lost 8 bases, and 14 bases lay between the germline ends. The CDR3 contains 12 residues. CDR3 in amino acids: CAISRPSGELFF. CDR3 DNA sequence: TGTGCCATTTCCCGGCCCTCAGGGGAGCTGTTTTTT.

This chain links TRBV29-1 with TRBJ2-2, with D possibly TRBD1 on 6 matching bases. With 4 bases removed from V and 1 base from J, the gap between germline ends came to 16 bases. There are 16 residues in the CDR3. Germline V gene sequence: CDR1 SQVTM, CDR2 ANQGSEA. CDR3 sequence: CSVAGHEGMNTGELFF. CDR3 DNA: TGCAGCGTTGCGGGACACGAGGGAATGAACACCGGGGAGCTGTTTTTT.

This clonotype showed up many times. V gene TRBV3-1 combines with J gene TRBJ1-2; the match to TRBD1 covers 8 bases. There are 13 residues in the CDR3. V shed 4 bases and J 6 bases; nucleotides not matched to a gene: 4. Germline lookup yields CDR1 LGHDT and CDR2 YNNKEL (reference sequence). The CDR3, as DNA: TGTGCCAGCAGCCGAGGGACAGGCGATGGCTACACCTTC. Its translation is CASSRGTGDGYTF. The full variable domain, rest sourced from reference TRBV3-1 and TRBJ1-2, is DTAVSQTPKYLVTQMGNDKSIKCEQNLGHDTMYWYKQDSKKFLKIMFSYNNKELIINETVPNRFSPKSPDKAHLNLHINSLELGDSAVYFCASSRGTGDGYTFGSGTRLTVV.

This clonotype has more than one count but fewer than ten. This chain links TRBV24-1 with TRBJ2-6; the D gene is possibly TRBD1 (5 bases). Germline-derived CDR1 and CDR2 are KGHDR and SFDVKD. V was cut by 4 bases and J by 2 bases, with 8 bases left in between. The CDR3 spans 15 residues. Here the CDR3 reads CATSETTAGANVLTF. DNA of the CDR3: TGTGCCACCAGTGAAACGACAGCTGGGGCCAACGTCCTGACTTTC.

V usage is TRBV13 and J usage is TRBJ2-1; a weak D match, TRBD2 (7 bases). Germline values: CDR1 PRHDT, CDR2 FYEKMQ (reference sequence). Between the trimmed V and J ends, which lost 1 base and 9 bases, there was a span of 16 bases. This CDR3 is 15 amino acids long. The CDR3 coding sequence is TGTGCCAGCAGCTTAGTACTAGGGGGGGGAGGTGAGCAGTTCTTC. The encoded protein is CASSLVLGGGGEQFF.

This clonotype came up many times. The chain employs TRBV20-1 and TRBJ2-1, with D unresolved. The CDR3 spans 14 residues. Germline V gene sequence: CDR1 DFQATT, CDR2 SNEGSKA (reference sequence). Trimming shortened V by 0 bases and J by 5 bases, and 11 bases separated the two germline ends. The CDR3 protein is CSARDYRRNNEQFF. As DNA, the CDR3 is TGCAGTGCTAGAGATTACCGGCGCAACAATGAGCAGTTCTTC.

This clonotype came up many times. The V and J genes are TRBV20-1 and TRBJ1-5, with D unclear. The CDR3 sequence is 12 residues long. The germline V gene encodes CDR1 DFQATT and CDR2 SNEGSKA (reference sequence). V lost 2 bases and J 2 bases, leaving 4 bases between the germline ends. The CDR3 is CSARRRNQPQHF. In DNA form, the CDR3 reads TGCAGTGCTAGACGTCGCAATCAGCCCCAGCATTTT.

This clonotype occurred many times. The chain links TRBV18 to TRBJ1-4; unclear D gene. There are 14 residues in the CDR3. Germline-derived CDR1 and CDR2 are KGHSH and LQKENI. V was cut by 4 bases and J by 5 bases, with 11 bases left in between. The CDR3 nucleotides are TGTGCCAGCTCACAACGGGGATCGAATGAAAAACTGTTTTTT. This codes for CASSQRGSNEKLFF.

As concerns this clonotype: A read error is possible here, since a much larger clone lies one base away. The rearrangement links TRBV2 to TRBJ2-7; D is unresolved. From germline, CDR1 is SNHLY and CDR2 FYNNEI. V shed 5 bases and J shed 2 bases, with 10 bases lying between them. The CDR3 contains 13 residues. Here the CDR3 DNA reads TGTGCCAGCAGTTTCGACCCGGCCTACGAGCAGTACTTC. It is translated as CASSFDPAYEQYF.

This clonotype was observed at least ten times. The rearrangement uses TRBV7-8 and TRBJ1-2, with D perhaps TRBD1 (6 bases). Germline V gives CDR1 SGHVS, CDR2 FQNEAQ. Trimming took 0 bases from V and 0 from J, leaving 8 bases between them. The CDR3 length is 15 residues. CDR3 coding DNA: TGTGCCAGCAGCTTAGCGACAGGTGCTAACTATGGCTACACCTTC. It specifies CASSLATGANYGYTF.

This clonotype was found a few times. The chain couples TRBV7-3 to TRBJ2-3; D not resolved. CDR1 is SGHTA, CDR2 FQGTGA, per germline. The length of the CDR3 is 14 residues. Trimming pared 2 bases from V and 4 bases from J, leaving 10 bases between. In nucleotides, the CDR3 is TGTGCCAGCAGCTTATTAAGTTCCCCAGATACGCAGTATTTT. It encodes CASSLLSSPDTQYF.